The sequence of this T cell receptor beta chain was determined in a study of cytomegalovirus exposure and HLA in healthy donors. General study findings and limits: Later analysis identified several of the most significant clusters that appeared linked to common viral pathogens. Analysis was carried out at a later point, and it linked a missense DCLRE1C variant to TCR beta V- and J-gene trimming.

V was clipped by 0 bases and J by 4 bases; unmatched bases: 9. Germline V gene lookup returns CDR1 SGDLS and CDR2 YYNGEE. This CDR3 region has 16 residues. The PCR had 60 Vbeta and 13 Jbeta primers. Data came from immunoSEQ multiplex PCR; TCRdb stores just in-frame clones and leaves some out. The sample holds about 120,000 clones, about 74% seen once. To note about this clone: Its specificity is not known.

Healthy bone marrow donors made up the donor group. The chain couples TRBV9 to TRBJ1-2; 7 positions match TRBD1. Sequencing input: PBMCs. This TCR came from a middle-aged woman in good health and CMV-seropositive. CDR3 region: CASSVALRQGPYGYTF. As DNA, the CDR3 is TGTGCCAGCAGCGTAGCCCTAAGACAGGGCCCCTATGGCTACACCTTC. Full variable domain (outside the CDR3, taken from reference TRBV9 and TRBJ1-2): DSGVTQTPKHLITATGQRVTLRCSPRSGDLSVYWYQQSLDQGLQFLIQYYNGEERAKGNILERFSAQQFPDLHSELNLSSLELGDSALYFCASSVALRQGPYGYTFGSGTRLTVV.